This TCR beta chain was identified in a study of T cell repertoires in cytomegalovirus infection. In the study overall: A matching HLA type, together with CMV infection, was signaled by public TCR beta signatures.

TCRdb fed the reads into MiXCR, producing one record per CDR3 protein. The sample shows 450,000 to 550,000 distinct CDR3 sequences, 15% to 20% of them seen only once. The CDR3 loop spans 15 amino acids. V was clipped by 0 bases and J by 0 bases, with 8 bases between them. CDR1 and CDR2 (germline): SEHNR, FQNEAQ (reference sequence). Study-level findings and limits: Cumulative frequency (of public TCR beta family members) identified carriers of CMV plus the relevant HLA. HLA-C-restricted CMV-specific TCR beta clonotypes prevailed in the ex vivo response.

As for this clonotype: Its specificity is unknown.

The sequence came from a human donor in good health (CMV status not recorded). Some clones in this sample may be carry-over from other donors' samples. The chain recombines TRBV7-9 with TRBJ1-1; D is undetermined. The source material was CD8+ T cells from PBMCs. DNA of the CDR3: TGTGCCAGCAGCTTAGCGAGGGATTTGAACACTGAAGCTTTCTTT. As protein: CASSLARDLNTEAFF.